The subject of this entry is one TCR beta chain. As yet, its antigen is unknown. The data derive from a study of PD-1 blockade in classical Hodgkin lymphoma. Findings and caveats of the study: In newly diagnosed patients, baseline TCR diversity was reportedly below that of healthy donors.

Produced via immunoSEQ multiplex PCR; TCRdb's table is partial and in-frame only. Of over 9,000 clones listed, roughly 80% were seen once; the top ten hold less than 50%. The CDR3 has 14 amino acids. V dropped 7 bases and J dropped 9; count of bases not matched to a gene: 11. The germline V gene has CDR1 SNHLY and CDR2 FYNNEI. Every single patient, without exception, relapsed after autologous stem cell transplantation, and brentuximab vedotin exposure varied. The authors enriched CD8+ T cells from thawed PBMCs via magnetic negative selection. The sequence was obtained from a human donor with classical Hodgkin lymphoma. This chain uses TRBV2 with TRBJ2-3; 9 nucleotides match TRBD2. The material sequenced was CD8+ T cells from blood, taken at baseline. The CDR3 DNA sequence: TGTGCCAGCATAAGATGGCGGGAGGGCCACACGCAGTATTTT. Its protein product is CASIRWREGHTQYF.